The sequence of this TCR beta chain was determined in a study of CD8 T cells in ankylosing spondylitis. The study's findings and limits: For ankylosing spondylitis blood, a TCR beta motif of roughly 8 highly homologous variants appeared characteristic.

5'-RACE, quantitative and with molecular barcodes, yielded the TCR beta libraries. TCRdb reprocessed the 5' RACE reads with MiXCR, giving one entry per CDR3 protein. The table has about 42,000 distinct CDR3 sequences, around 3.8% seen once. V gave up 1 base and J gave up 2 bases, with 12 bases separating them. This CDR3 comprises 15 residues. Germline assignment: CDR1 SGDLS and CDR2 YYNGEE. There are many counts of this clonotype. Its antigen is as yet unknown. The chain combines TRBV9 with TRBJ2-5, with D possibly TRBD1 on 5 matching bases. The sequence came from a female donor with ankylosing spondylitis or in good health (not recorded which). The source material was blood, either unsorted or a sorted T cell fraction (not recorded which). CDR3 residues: CASSVRGDLQETQYF. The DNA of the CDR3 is TGTGCCAGCAGCGTAAGGGGCGACTTGCAAGAGACCCAGTACTTC.